This T cell receptor (beta chain) derives from a study of CD8 T cells in Susac syndrome (dated 2019 in TCRdb). Notes on the research overall: The study used repertoire sequencing to test whether antigen drove CD8+ T cell activation and differentiation in Susac syndrome. The study compared CD8+ T cell repertoire clonality among roughly 12 healthy donors, 14 Susac syndrome patients and roughly 15 multiple sclerosis patients. On the study overall, not on this receptor specifically: The TCR sequencing and HLA analysis was acknowledged to have included a relatively small number of individuals.

RNA was extracted with the RNeasy kit and about 0.5 to 1 ug was reverse transcribed using random hexamers. TCR beta CDR3 regions were amplified with the immunoSEQ multiplex PCR assay covering 54 Vbeta and 13 Jbeta segments. PCR amplification bias was corrected by using a synthetic template baseline for primer optimization and computational correction. As for the original processing: Only productive sequences were kept, with reads annotated to V, D and J genes according to IMGT and analyzed in immunoSEQ Analyzer. Clonality was calculated as one minus the Shannon entropy normalized by log2 of the number of productive unique sequences. For each patient and control, public and private clones were evaluated within the 100 most prevalent clones. A clone was defined as Susac-specific if it was absent from the healthy and MS cohorts, from over a thousand published viral clones and from other ImmuneACCESS disease sequences. The public reads were reprocessed in TCRdb via fastp at Q25 and MiXCR, keeping in-frame beta chains. Here each entry gathers all rows of one CDR3 protein and keeps the most common genes and DNA. It is TCRdb's table, rather than the study itself, that gives the V and J calls and clone size. In all, the sample holds 50,000 or so distinct CDR3 sequences, and roughly 93% of those were seen once. The ten largest clones capture roughly 0.58% of the sample.

Peripheral blood CD8+ and CD4+ T cells from healthy donors, Susac syndrome patients and multiple sclerosis patients were profiled by high-throughput TCR beta sequencing. Healthy donors were age- and sex-matched controls. CD8+ TEMRA cells were enriched by FACS, while bulk CD8+ and CD4+ T cells were purified by magnetic negative isolation. Blood was collected in EDTA tubes and processed within 24 hours, with PBMCs isolated through density gradient centrifugation. PBMCs intended for TCR sequencing were cryopreserved in liquid nitrogen and were subsequently thawed in a 37 degrees C water bath. Purity of sorted or isolated CD4+, CD8+ and CD8+ TEMRA cells was at least 90%. Details on this clonotype: Its target antigen remains unknown. Base qualities are not provided; no much larger clone lies one nucleotide away.

The receptor was derived from a human donor in good health. The specimen sequenced was CD8+ T cells from PBMCs.

The DNA sequence is TGCAGCGTTGAAACAGGGGTCAATCAGCCCCAGCATTTT. It specifies CSVETGVNQPQHF. Recombination linked TRBV29-1 to TRBJ1-5; 7 central nucleotides agree with TRBD1. V is trimmed back by 2 bases and J by 3 bases, and the junction contains 1 base that no gene match accounts for. Taken from the germline V gene, the CDR1 and CDR2 loops are SQVTM and ANQGSEA. The CDR3 holds 13 amino acids from the cysteine to the phenylalanine. Just CDR3 DNA is preserved here, 39 bases in frame from base 1.